The 15 T cell receptor beta chains in this list originate from one sample, sequenced in a study of T cells in Graves' hyperthyroidism and ophthalmopathy. The CDR3 regions of TCR beta were amplified from RNA transcripts. HTBI primers drove first-round RT-PCR of the TCR CDR3. Each CDR3 protein is one row after TCRdb ran MiXCR on the multiplex PCR reads. The sample has roughly 700,000 distinct CDR3 sequences, 35% seen once. The sequencing sample was made of blood. The receptors stem from a woman in her 40s with Graves' hyperthyroidism.

A single count supports this clonotype. CDR3 nucleotides: TGTGCCAGTACGCCCGGGACAGGGAACTATGGCTACACCTTC. As protein: CASTPGTGNYGYTF. The chain employs TRBV12-3 or TRBV12-4 and TRBJ1-2; TRBD1 matches 9 bases. There are 14 residues in the CDR3. Trimming at V came to 9 bases and at J to 2 bases, leaving 7 bases not matched to a gene.

This clonotype has just a few counts. The J gene is TRBJ2-7, the V gene TRBV7-8, with D hard to call. The CDR3 consists of 15 residues. In germline, CDR1 is SGHVS, CDR2 FQNEAQ. Deletions cut 5 bases from V and 6 bases from J, with 20 bases between. This chain's CDR3 is CASSISDSEDPEQYF. DNA of the CDR3: TGTGCCAGCAGCATTTCCGATTCCGAGGACCCCGAGCAGTACTTC.

The chain couples TRBV3-1 to TRBJ1-1; D is perhaps TRBD1 (5 bases). This CDR3 spans 15 amino acids. The germline V gene encodes CDR1 LGHDT and CDR2 YNNKEL (reference sequence). V lost 0 bases and J lost 7, with 15 bases in between. The CDR3 spells CASSQDRQGLGEAFF. Here the CDR3 DNA reads TGTGCCAGCAGCCAAGACAGGCAGGGCTTGGGTGAAGCTTTCTTT.

There are many counts of this clonotype. The V call is TRBV7-2, the J call TRBJ1-1; the D gene is possibly TRBD1 (5 bases). From germline, CDR1 is SGHTA and CDR2 FQGNSA. The CDR3 runs 13 residues. The ends were cut back, 1 base at V and 9 bases at J, with 12 bases in the middle. In DNA, the CDR3 is TGTGCCAGCAGCTTAGAAAGCAGGGCCCAAGCTTTCTTT. Protein: CASSLESRAQAFF.

This clonotype has a handful of counts. The chain has TRBV5-6 and TRBJ2-6; D is perhaps TRBD1 (6 bases). The CDR3 totals 17 residues. V was clipped by 2 bases and J by 0 bases, with 12 bases between them. Germline CDR1 and CDR2: SGHDT and YYEEEE. The CDR3 loop is CASSLGQPFSGANVLTF. The CDR3 bases are TGTGCCAGCAGCTTAGGACAGCCTTTCTCTGGGGCCAACGTCCTGACTTTC.

This clonotype was picked up a small number of times. The rearrangement joins TRBV6-5 to TRBJ2-7; TRBD1 agrees at 9 bases. V shed 0 bases and J 1 base; nucleotides not matched to a gene: 4. CDR3 length equals 16 residues. Germline V lookup: CDR1 MNHEY, CDR2 SVGAGI. For the CDR3, the DNA is TGTGCCAGCAGTTACTCTGGGACAGGGATGTCCTACGAGCAGTACTTC. This translates into CASSYSGTGMSYEQYF.

V usage is TRBV10-3 and J usage is TRBJ2-7; 9 bases are shared with TRBD2. J gave up 3 bases and V 9 bases, and 12 bases lay outside the gene matches. This CDR3 spans 15 amino acids. Germline V gene data show CDR1 as ENHRY and CDR2 as SYGVKD. DNA for the CDR3: TGTGCCATATATGTGGGGGGTAGCGGGAGCTACGAGCAGTACTTC. Protein: CAIYVGGSGSYEQYF.

This clonotype was recorded a few times. The chain carries TRBV20-1 and TRBJ1-5; D remains ambiguous. Trimming stripped 0 bases from V and 7 bases from J, with 13 bases between. Germline CDR1 DFQATT, CDR2 SNEGSKA (reference sequence). The CDR3 has 14 residues. CDR3 DNA: TGCAGTGCTAGAGATCGGTCTAGCGGGCAGCCCCAGCATTTT. Translated, it gives CSARDRSSGQPQHF.

Many counts were recorded for this clonotype. The rearrangement joins TRBV7-9 to TRBJ1-1; possibly TRBD1 for D (6 bases). Germline CDR1 is SEHNR and CDR2 is FQNEAQ (reference sequence). The CDR3 contains 14 residues. With 5 bases removed from V and 2 bases from J, the gap between germline ends came to 12 bases. This chain's CDR3 is CASSRGQPNTEAFF. In DNA, the CDR3 is TGTGCCAGCAGCCGCGGACAGCCAAACACTGAAGCTTTCTTT. The full variable domain, rest sourced from reference TRBV7-9 and TRBJ1-1, is DTGVSQNPRHKITKRGQNVTFRCDPISEHNRLYWYRQTLGQGPEFLTYFQNEAQLEKSRLLSDRFSAERPKGSFSTLEIQRTEQGDSAMYLCASSRGQPNTEAFFGQGTRLTVV.

This clonotype has a count of ten or more. The V call is TRBV19, the J call TRBJ2-5, with a weak D call TRBD1 (6 bases). Germline V CDR1 and CDR2: LNHDA, SQIVND (reference sequence). CDR3 length equals 14 residues. V was trimmed by 9 bases and J by 0 bases, leaving 14 bases between them. CDR3 DNA: TGTGCCAGCTCAATCCGGGACAACCAAGAGACCCAGTACTTC. This codes for CASSIRDNQETQYF.

This clonotype was found once. The chain's CDR3 is CASSLGTEGPLHF. Written as DNA, the CDR3 is TGTGCCAGCAGCTTAGGGACGGAGGGACCCCTCCACTTT. The rearrangement joins TRBV7-8 to TRBJ1-6; D is uncertain. Germline V lookup: CDR1 SGHVS, CDR2 FQNEAQ. The CDR3 consists of 13 residues. Between the trimmed V and J ends, which lost 1 base and 12 bases, there was a span of 10 bases.

This clonotype was recorded at least ten times. This chain joins TRBV7-6 and TRBJ1-1; D is ambiguous. This CDR3 is 12 amino acids long. Trimming pared 4 bases from V and 3 bases from J, leaving 6 bases between. Looked up from germline, CDR1 is SGHVS and CDR2 is FNYEAQ. The CDR3 loop reads CASSSPDTEAFF. The CDR3 nucleotides are TGTGCCAGCAGCTCCCCGGACACTGAAGCTTTCTTT.

This clonotype occurred many times. The V call is TRBV7-2, the J call TRBJ1-2, with D possibly being TRBD1 (5 bases). The CDR3 loop spans 13 amino acids. Germline-derived CDR1 and CDR2 are SGHTA and FQGNSA. Trimming took 0 bases from V and 4 from J, leaving 6 bases between them. CDR3 loop: CASSLAGAYGYTF. Written as DNA, the CDR3 is TGTGCCAGCAGCTTAGCAGGGGCCTATGGCTACACCTTC.

The chain combines TRBV19 with TRBJ2-2; 7 positions agree with TRBD1. Per germline, CDR1 LNHDA and CDR2 SQIVND (reference sequence). The CDR3 has 15 amino acids. V was clipped by 6 bases and J by 1 base; unmatched bases: 5. The CDR3, as DNA: TGTGCCAGTAGGCCGGGACAGATGAACACCGGGGAGCTGTTTTTT. Encoded protein: CASRPGQMNTGELFF. Supplemented by reference TRBV19 and TRBJ2-2, the full variable domain reads DGGITQSPKYLFRKEGQNVTLSCEQNLNHDAMYWYRQDPGQGLRLIYYSQIVNDFQKGDIAEGYSVSREKKESFPLTVTSAQKNPTAFYLCASRPGQMNTGELFFGEGSRLTVL.

The sample holds many counts of this clonotype. The chain uses TRBV10-2 and TRBJ1-1; D is unresolved. Germline loops: CDR1 WSHSY, CDR2 SAAADI. The CDR3 has 11 residues. V was shortened by 7 bases and J by 0 bases, with 3 bases between the two germline ends. DNA for the CDR3: TGCGCCAGCAAGGTGAACACTGAAGCTTTCTTT. The encoded protein is CASKVNTEAFF.